What follows describes a single T cell receptor (beta chain). Antigen specificity is unknown. The sample belongs to a study of OX40 agonist ivuxolimab in advanced cancers. Overall study findings and caveats: Researchers did not establish what antigens the expanded peripheral T cells target.

This CDR3 contains 13 residues. Trimming took 2 bases from V and 5 from J, leaving 7 bases between them. CDR1 is LNHDA, CDR2 SQIVND, per germline (reference sequence). Using immunoSEQ multiplex PCR, the repertoire was profiled, and TCRdb retains in-frame clones only, with some absent. The sample includes about 26,000 clones, 85% of them seen just once. This clonotype was obtained from an adult with an advanced solid tumor such as melanoma, head and neck, liver or kidney cancer. Sequenced material: CD4+ or CD8+ T cells sorted from blood, taken in a trial of the OX40 agonist ivuxolimab. The chain employs TRBV19 and TRBJ2-1; D unclear. The CDR3 bases are TGTGCCAGTAGTATAAGACACCACAATGAGCAGTTCTTC. As protein: CASSIRHHNEQFF.